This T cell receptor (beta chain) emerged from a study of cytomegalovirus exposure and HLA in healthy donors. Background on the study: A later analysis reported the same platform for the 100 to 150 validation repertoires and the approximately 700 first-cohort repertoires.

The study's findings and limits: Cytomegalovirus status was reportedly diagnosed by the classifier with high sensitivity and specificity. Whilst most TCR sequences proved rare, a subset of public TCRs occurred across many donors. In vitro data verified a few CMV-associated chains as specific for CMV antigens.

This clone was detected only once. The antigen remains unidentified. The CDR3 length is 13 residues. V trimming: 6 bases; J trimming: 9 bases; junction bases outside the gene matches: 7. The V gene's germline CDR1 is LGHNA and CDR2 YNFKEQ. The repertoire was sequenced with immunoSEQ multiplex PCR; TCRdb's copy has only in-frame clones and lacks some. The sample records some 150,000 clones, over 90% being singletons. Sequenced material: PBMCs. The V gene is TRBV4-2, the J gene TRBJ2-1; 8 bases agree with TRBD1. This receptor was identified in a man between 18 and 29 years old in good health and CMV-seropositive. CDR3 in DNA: TGTGCCAGCAGTTGGACAGGGAATGTTGAGCAGTTCTTC. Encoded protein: CASSWTGNVEQFF.